The clone carrying this TCR beta chain was counted at least ten times. The source of the sample is a study of T-cell reconstitution after alpha-beta-depleted transplantation in children. Library preparation (for TCRbeta) was performed with unique molecular identifiers. TCRdb reprocessed the PCR reads via MiXCR and lists one record per CDR3 protein. The sample holds some 200,000 distinct CDR3 sequences, roughly 15% seen once. Sequenced here: PBMCs from the stem cell graft donor, sampled from the stem cell graft. The source of this sequence is a human donor who donated a stem cell graft to a child with acute lymphoblastic leukemia.

In nucleotides, the CDR3 is TGTGCCATCAGTCTTCTAGTCGGTGTACAGTACTTC. Translation: CAISLLVGVQYF. This sequence joins TRBV10-3 and TRBJ2-7; no reliable D call. From germline, CDR1 is ENHRY and CDR2 SYGVKD. V gave up 5 bases and J gave up 10 bases, with 15 bases separating them. The CDR3 has 12 residues.